The rows below give T cell receptor beta chains drawn from one sample of a study of T cells in Graves' hyperthyroidism and ophthalmopathy. MiXCR was run by TCRdb on the multiplex PCR reads, yielding one entry per CDR3 protein. The sample consists of roughly 700,000 distinct CDR3 sequences, around 15% of them appearing once. Input material: blood. These receptors all come from a woman aged 18-30 years with Graves' hyperthyroidism. Both conserved end residues are part of each CDR3. Fields, in order: J gene, V gene, clone size, D gene, CDR3 DNA, CDR3 protein. A D gene is named only where the DNA matches it firmly. The listing skips clone size in some rows; elsewhere it reads once, few, many or a size class.

>TRBJ1-1|TRBV20-1|many|NA
TGCAGTGCTAGTGTGGTGAACACTGAAGCTTTCTTT
CSASVVNTEAFF
>TRBJ2-7|TRBV20-1|many|TRBD1
TGCAGTGCCCCCGCCGACAGGGGCAAAAGGTACGAGCAGTACTTC
CSAPADRGKRYEQYF
>TRBJ2-7|TRBV7-9|few|NA
TGTGCCAGCAGCAGGCAAGGGGGGCCACAAAGAGAGCAGTACTTC
CASSRQGGPQREQYF
>TRBJ2-3|TRBV18|many|TRBD1
TGTGCCAGCTCACCACGGAACAGGGGAAACACAGATACGCAGTATTTT
CASSPRNRGNTDTQYF
>TRBJ1-4|TRBV12-3/TRBV12-4|NA|TRBD1
TGTGCCAGCAGGGCCGGGACAGGGCCTAATGAAAAACTGTTTTTT
CASRAGTGPNEKLFF
>TRBJ2-5|TRBV4-1|few|TRBD2
TGCGCCAGCAGCCAAGGTGTGGGTCGGGGGGGAACCCCGTACTTC
CASSQGVGRGGTPYF
>TRBJ2-7|TRBV2|many|TRBD1
TGTGCCAGCAGGCCACGGGACAGTCACTACGAGCAGTACTTC
CASRPRDSHYEQYF
>TRBJ2-3|TRBV5-1|NA|NA
TGCGCCAGCAGCTCAACCGGGTCAGATACGCAGTATTTT
CASSSTGSDTQYF
>TRBJ2-1|TRBV2|many|NA
TGTGCCAGCAGTGATCAAAAGGCGGGCTGGGACAATGAGCAGTTCTTC
CASSDQKAGWDNEQFF
>TRBJ2-6|TRBV12-3/TRBV12-4|many|NA
TGTGCCAGCAGCGAGGGGACTGTTTACGCACCGTCTGCCAACGTCCTGACTTTC
CASSEGTVYAPSANVLTF
>TRBJ2-5|TRBV24-1|many|NA
TGTGCCGTCGGAGACAGAAGAGAGACCCAGTACTTC
CAVGDRRETQYF
>TRBJ1-2|TRBV7-9|many|NA
TGTGCCAGCAGCCCCCAGACCCCCCATGGCTACACCTTC
CASSPQTPHGYTF
>TRBJ2-1|TRBV30|few|NA
TGTGCCTGGAGTCGCCCCCTAGGAAATGAGCAGTTCTTC
CAWSRPLGNEQFF
>TRBJ2-5|TRBV4-1|NA|TRBD2
TGCGCCAGCAGCCAGCGACTAGCGGGAGGAGAGACCCAGTACTTC
CASSQRLAGGETQYF
>TRBJ2-5|TRBV12-3/TRBV12-4|many|TRBD2
TGTGCCAGCAGCCGAACTAGCGGGGGATACCAAGAGACCCAGTACTTC
CASSRTSGGYQETQYF
>TRBJ1-2|TRBV19|few|NA
TGTGCCAGTAGTATGGTCGGGGCCTATGGCTACACCTTC
CASSMVGAYGYTF
>TRBJ1-2|TRBV20-1|NA|NA
TGCAGTACTAGCGCGGGGATGAACTATGGCTACACCTTC
CSTSAGMNYGYTF